Listed here are 30 T cell receptor beta chains from one sample, sequenced in a study of blood T cells in healthy people across ages. A second roughly 6 to 12 cycle PCR used barcoded and J-beta primers. TCRdb re-analysed the 5' RACE reads in MiXCR, keeping a single row per CDR3 protein. The sample has hundreds of thousands of distinct CDR3 sequences; 36% are singletons. Input material: blood. These receptors came from a young man in good health.

The V and J genes are TRBV29-1 and TRBJ2-2; a weak D match, TRBD1 (8 bases). Trimming cost V 3 bases and J 4 bases, with 15 bases left between them. Germline V gene data show CDR1 as SQVTM and CDR2 as ANQGSEA. CDR3 length: 15 residues. DNA for the CDR3: TGCAGCGTTGAGGAGGGGGGGACAGGCACCGGGGAGCTGTTTTTT. This gives the protein CSVEEGGTGTGELFF.

The gene calls are TRBV20-1 and TRBJ2-5; D is undetermined. The closer fit of TRBJ2-7 to the DNA end suggests the J call may be wrong. The CDR3 is 11 amino acids. Germline V gene sequence: CDR1 DFQATT, CDR2 SNEGSKA (reference sequence). The CDR3 loop is CAVLSGYEQYF. The DNA for the CDR3 is TGCGCAGTCCTGTCGGGCTACGAGCAGTACTTC.

Comments on this clonotype: It may be a read error: a sequence one base away is much more abundant. V gene TRBV7-2 combines with J gene TRBJ2-5, with D hard to call. Per the germline V gene, CDR1 is SGHTA and CDR2 is FQGNSA. With 3 bases removed from V and 5 bases from J, the gap between germline ends came to 16 bases. This CDR3 has 15 amino acids. Here the CDR3 DNA reads TGTACCAGCAGCTTCATCGGTGCGGTGGGGGAGACCCAGTACTTC. It encodes CTSSFIGAVGETQYF. The full variable domain, completed using reference TRBV7-2 and TRBJ2-5, is GAGVSQSPSNKVTEKGKDVELRCDPISGHTALYWYRQSLGQGLEFLIYFQGNSAPDKSGLPSDRFSAERTGGSVSTLTIQRTQQEDSAVYLCTSSFIGAVGETQYFGPGTRLLVL.

This chain joins TRBV12-3 or TRBV12-4 and TRBJ2-1; maybe TRBD2 (5 bases). Trimming took 5 bases from V and 7 from J, leaving 15 bases between them. CDR3 length: 14 residues. CDR3 residues: CASSVTAGGNEQFF. In DNA, the CDR3 is TGTGCCAGCAGTGTTACCGCCGGAGGTAATGAGCAGTTCTTC.

The chain carries TRBV27 and TRBJ1-2; no clear D gene. The V gene lost 5 bases and the J gene lost 0 bases, with 13 bases spanning the gap. The germline CDR1 and CDR2 sequences are MNHEY and SMNVEV (reference sequence). The CDR3 loop spans 15 amino acids. In DNA form, the CDR3 reads TGTGCCAGCAGTCCTGGTTTTCCAGCTAACTATGGCTACACCTTC. It specifies CASSPGFPANYGYTF.

This clonotype was counted between two and nine times. The CDR3 sequence: CATSRDQPGTGNHYGYTF. The CDR3 DNA follows: TGTGCCACCAGCAGAGACCAACCCGGGACTGGAAACCACTATGGCTACACCTTC. This chain connects TRBV15 to TRBJ1-2, with D possibly being TRBD1 (5 bases). Germline values: CDR1 LNHNV, CDR2 YYDKDF (reference sequence). V lost 0 bases and J 3 bases, leaving 20 bases between the germline ends. The CDR3 sequence is 18 residues long.

This clonotype was counted many times. The chain uses TRBV6-6 and TRBJ2-5; the D is unclear. The V gene's germline CDR1 is MNHNY and CDR2 SVGAGI (reference sequence). This CDR3 region has 11 residues. V lost 7 bases and J 4 bases, leaving 7 bases between the germline ends. The CDR3, as DNA: TGTGCCAGCACCATGGGAGAGACCCAGTACTTC. It yields the protein CASTMGETQYF.

The J gene is TRBJ2-1, the V gene TRBV6-5; D not certain. In germline, CDR1 is MNHEY, CDR2 SVGAGI. CDR3 length: 14 amino acids. Trimming cost V 6 bases and J 2 bases, with 11 bases left between them. Written as DNA, the CDR3 is TGTGCCAGCAGCCCATCCCCCCCCTACAATGAGCAGTTCTTC. Amino acid sequence: CASSPSPPYNEQFF.

This clonotype came up a few times. V is TRBV21-1 and J is TRBJ2-1. The tail of the sequence fits TRBJ2-7 better, so the J call may be wrong. TRBV21-1 is a pseudogene locus. The CDR3 is made up of 15 amino acids. The DNA of the CDR3 is TGTGCCAGCAGCAAAGGGTTAAGCTCCTACAATGAGCAGTACTTC. Its translation: CASSKGLSSYNEQYF.

This clonotype came up many times. The V gene is TRBV4-2, the J gene TRBJ1-5; no reliable D call. Germline V gene lookup returns CDR1 LGHNA and CDR2 YNFKEQ. V lost 1 base and J lost 4, with 8 bases in between. This CDR3 is built from 14 residues. The CDR3 region is CASSQGTSNQPQHF. Written as DNA, the CDR3 is TGTGCCAGCAGCCAAGGCACCAGTAATCAGCCCCAGCATTTT.

This chain uses TRBV12-3 or TRBV12-4 with TRBJ2-2; D possibly corresponds to TRBD1 (6 bases). The CDR3 is made up of 18 amino acids. V dropped 3 bases and J dropped 6 bases, with 23 bases sitting between them. The CDR3: CASSFRSGAYDLPGELFF. CDR3 bases: TGTGCCAGCAGTTTTCGGTCAGGGGCTTATGACCTCCCCGGGGAGCTGTTTTTT.

In nucleotides, the CDR3 is TGTGCCAGCAGGACGATGGATTCACCCCTCCACTTT. It encodes CASRTMDSPLHF. The chain has TRBV6-1 and TRBJ1-6; no definite D call. V was clipped by 6 bases and J by 8 bases, with 8 bases between them. Looked up from germline, CDR1 is MNHNS and CDR2 is SASEGT. The CDR3 spans 12 residues.

The rearrangement links TRBV10-3 to TRBJ2-1; no reliable D call. This CDR3 is built from 14 residues. Trimming shortened V by 7 bases and J by 0 bases, and 10 bases separated the two germline ends. Germline CDR1 and CDR2: ENHRY and SYGVKD. CDR3 DNA sequence: TGTGCCATCACCGACCAGAGCTCCTACAATGAGCAGTTCTTC. It yields the protein CAITDQSSYNEQFF.

This clonotype was recorded a few times. The chain is built from TRBV27 and TRBJ1-2; D is perhaps TRBD1 (6 bases). The CDR3 runs to 12 residues. Looked up from germline, CDR1 is MNHEY and CDR2 is SMNVEV (reference sequence). V shed 6 bases and J shed 7 bases, with 12 bases lying between them. As DNA, the CDR3 is TGTGCCAGCAGCTCCAGGGGTGGTGGCTACACCTTC. Translating gives CASSSRGGGYTF.

This clonotype was seen only a few times. The genes are TRBV5-6 and TRBJ2-3; D might be TRBD2 (6 bases). V lost 1 base, J lost 6 bases, and 9 bases lay in between. Per germline, CDR1 SGHDT and CDR2 YYEEEE. The CDR3 length is 13 residues. The DNA of the CDR3 is TGTGCCAGCAGCTTGTGGAGGGGTGATACGCAGTATTTT. It encodes CASSLWRGDTQYF.

The chain uses TRBV6-6 and TRBJ2-7, with TRBD1 matching 8 bases. V dropped 2 bases and J dropped 6; count of bases not matched to a gene: 6. The germline CDR1 and CDR2 sequences are MNHNY and SVGAGI (reference sequence). CDR3 length: 14 amino acids. The CDR3 loop is CASSYTGTGTEQYF. The DNA of the CDR3 is TGTGCCAGCAGTTACACAGGGACAGGCACCGAGCAGTACTTC.

The V call is TRBV2, the J call TRBJ1-1; 7 bases agree with TRBD1. Germline CDR1 and CDR2: SNHLY and FYNNEI. The CDR3 is 14 amino acids. Trimming at V came to 6 bases and at J to 1 base, leaving 5 bases not matched to a gene. In DNA, the CDR3 is TGTGCCAGCAGCGGGACAGTCCGGAACACTGAAGCTTTCTTT. Protein: CASSGTVRNTEAFF.

This clonotype was recorded many times. The chain couples TRBV10-3 to TRBJ2-1; TRBD2 is a possible D gene (6 bases). Germline V gene data show CDR1 as ENHRY and CDR2 as SYGVKD. This CDR3 is 16 amino acids long. V was clipped by 2 bases and J by 2 bases, with 13 bases between them. The CDR3: CAISEQVGGAYNEQFF. CDR3 sequence (DNA): TGTGCCATCAGTGAGCAGGTAGGAGGGGCCTACAATGAGCAGTTCTTC.

In its sample, this clonotype was seen a few times. CDR3 nucleotides: TGTGCCAGCAGCCAAGACCCTATCGAGCGGAGCACAGATACGCAGTATTTT. As protein: CASSQDPIERSTDTQYF. The V call is TRBV3-1, the J call TRBJ2-3, with D tentatively TRBD2 (5 bases). The CDR3 loop spans 17 amino acids. Germline CDR1 and CDR2: LGHDT and YNNKEL (reference sequence). Trimming left V 0 bases short and J 0 bases short, with 13 bases between.

The table lists this clonotype with a few counts. The rearrangement uses TRBV6-6 and TRBJ1-1; maybe TRBD1 (5 bases). Germline-derived CDR1 and CDR2 are MNHNY and SVGAGI (reference sequence). Trimming shortened V by 8 bases and J by 3 bases, and 10 bases separated the two germline ends. This CDR3 has 12 residues. CDR3 region: CASAKGYTEAFF. CDR3 nucleotides: TGTGCCAGCGCTAAGGGGTACACTGAAGCTTTCTTT.

This clonotype was counted at least ten times. The chain has TRBV5-5 and TRBJ2-3; TRBD2 agrees at 7 bases. After removal of 1 base from V and 0 bases from J, the junction contained 14 bases not matched to a gene. Germline CDR1 reads SGHKS; CDR2 reads YYEKEE (reference sequence). The CDR3 has 19 amino acids. CDR3 region: CASSLLPYSTSSSTDTQYF. CDR3 nucleotides: TGTGCCAGCAGCTTGCTCCCTTACTCGACTAGCTCAAGCACAGATACGCAGTATTTT.

About this clonotype itself: A read error may be the cause here, since a much bigger clone is one base away. CDR3 residues: CASSRGTSGSSADTQYF. CDR3 in DNA: TGTGCCAGCAGCCGAGGGACTAGCGGGAGTAGCGCAGATACGCAGTATTTT. The chain combines TRBV12-3 or TRBV12-4 with TRBJ2-3; 14 nucleotides line up with TRBD2. CDR3 length: 17 residues. The V segment lost 6 bases and the J segment 4 bases; nucleotides outside the gene matches: 9.

A few counts support this clonotype. The chain links TRBV30 to TRBJ1-1; the D is unclear. The CDR3 length is 14 residues. Trimming pared 4 bases from V and 4 bases from J, leaving 16 bases between. Germline values: CDR1 GTSNPN, CDR2 SVGIG (reference sequence). This CDR3 reads CAWTLDPGGTEAFF. DNA for the CDR3: TGTGCCTGGACCTTGGACCCTGGCGGCACTGAAGCTTTCTTT.

In the case of this clonotype: With a much larger clone just one base away, this may be a read error. The chain joins TRBV12-3 or TRBV12-4 to TRBJ1-2; 7 bases fit TRBD1. Trimming took 8 bases from V and 8 from J; bases not matched to a gene: 8. The CDR3 length is 12 residues. The CDR3 sequence is CASATGRRGYTF. CDR3 sequence (DNA): TGTGCCAGCGCGACAGGGCGTAGGGGCTACACCTTC.

In the case of this clonotype: A much larger clone sits a single nucleotide away, making a read error possible. V usage is TRBV7-3 and J usage is TRBJ2-1; 9 nucleotides align to TRBD1. This CDR3 spans 14 amino acids. Trimming at V came to 5 bases and at J to 7 bases, leaving 6 bases not matched to a gene. Looked up from germline, CDR1 is SGHTA and CDR2 is FQGTGA. CDR3 DNA: TGTGCCAGCAGCGTAGGGACAGGGAAGAATGAGCAGTTCTTC. It yields the protein CASSVGTGKNEQFF.

This clonotype has more than one count but fewer than ten. The chain joins TRBV6-5 to TRBJ2-5, with D unresolved. The end of the DNA fits TRBJ2-7 better, so the J call may be wrong. Germline V gene data show CDR1 as MNHEY and CDR2 as SVGAGI. The CDR3 runs 14 residues. The CDR3 loop is CASSYPGRLHEQYF. In DNA form, the CDR3 reads TGTGCCAGCAGTTACCCCGGAAGGCTCCACGAGCAGTACTTC.

This clonotype has a handful of counts. The CDR3 nucleotides are TGCAGTGCTAGTAAAGGGTCGGCAGGGGGCCCCCCGTACAATGAGCAGTTCTTC. Translation: CSASKGSAGGPPYNEQFF. V usage is TRBV20-1 and J usage is TRBJ2-1; TRBD1 matches at 8 bases. The V gene end was trimmed by 3 bases and the J gene end by 4 bases; junction bases not matched to a gene: 17. There are 18 residues in the CDR3. Germline-derived CDR1 and CDR2 are DFQATT and SNEGSKA (reference sequence).

This clonotype has only a few counts. V gene TRBV12-3 or TRBV12-4 combines with J gene TRBJ2-7; TRBD1 or TRBD2 may be the D gene (6 bases each). The CDR3 has 15 amino acids. Trimming removed 3 bases from V and 6 bases from J, with 18 bases in between. CDR3 coding DNA: TGTGCCAGCAGTTTTAGATGGGACACGGGGGTCGAGCAGTACTTC. Translation: CASSFRWDTGVEQYF.

Regarding this clonotype: A much larger clonotype is one base distant, so this may be a read error. The chain has TRBV7-6 and TRBJ2-7; D is unresolved. V was trimmed by 6 bases and J by 2 bases, leaving 14 bases between them. The CDR3 has 14 residues. Germline loops: CDR1 SGHVS, CDR2 FNYEAQ. DNA for the CDR3: TGTGCCAGCAGTCCGAGCCCAGACCCCTACGAGCAGTACTTC. Its translation is CASSPSPDPYEQYF.

The V and J genes are TRBV7-8 and TRBJ1-3; TRBD1 aligns across 11 bases. Germline assignment: CDR1 SGHVS and CDR2 FQNEAQ. The trim removed 8 bases at V and 0 bases at J, leaving 9 bases unmatched. This CDR3 contains 17 residues. The CDR3 DNA reads TGTGCCAGCCTCGGACAGGGGGCTCCGGACTCTGGAAACACCATATATTTT. Protein product: CASLGQGAPDSGNTIYF.